This section outlines one TCR beta chain sequence together with its context. The CDR3 is 15 amino acids. V dropped 6 bases and J dropped 0 bases, with 15 bases sitting between them. The germline V gene encodes CDR1 SGHNT and CDR2 YENEEA. The data belong to a study of blood T cell repertoires in COVID-19. Sequencing was performed with immunoSEQ multiplex PCR; in TCRdb, only in-frame clones are kept and a portion is missing. The sample shows 240,000 or so clones, 80% to 90% of them seen only once. The TCR comes from a man aged 60 to 69 with acute or convalescent COVID-19. Input material: peripheral blood. The chain has TRBV11-3 and TRBJ2-7; a weak D match, TRBD2 (6 bases). The CDR3 loop reads CASSVGRDPSYEQYF. As DNA, the CDR3 is TGTGCCAGCAGTGTGGGGCGGGATCCCTCCTACGAGCAGTACTTC.